The rows below give T cell receptor beta chains drawn from one sample of a study of blood T cells in healthy people across ages. Using its own MiXCR run on the 5' RACE reads, TCRdb lists one record per CDR3 protein. Altogether about 1.4 million distinct CDR3 sequences are present, approximately 59% being singletons, with the ten largest covering more than 6%. Material: blood. The source of these receptors is a man between 18 and 29 years old in good health. The CDR3 runs from the conserved cysteine through the conserved F or W. The D gene is left open where the match is weak. A clone size is listed for some rows: how often the clone was seen (once, few, many), or a class if it is expanded.

D: -; V: TRBV3-1; size: -; J: TRBJ2-3; DNA: TGTGCCAGCAGCCGGAACGGCGGGTTGAGGGATACGCAGTATTTT; CDR3: CASSRNGGLRDTQYF
D: -; V: TRBV6-6; size: -; J: TRBJ1-5; DNA: TGTGCCAGCAGTTACGGGGAGGGCTCAGGAGATCAGCCCCAGCATTTT; CDR3: CASSYGEGSGDQPQHF
D: -; V: TRBV6-2/TRBV6-3; size: -; J: TRBJ2-7; DNA: TGTGCCAGCAGTTACTACCGTAACGAGCAGTACTTC; CDR3: CASSYYRNEQYF
D: TRBD1; V: TRBV7-2; size: -; J: TRBJ2-3; DNA: TGTGCCAGCAGCTTAGTATCGGACAGGGCAGATACGCAGTATTTT; CDR3: CASSLVSDRADTQYF
D: -; V: TRBV6-2/TRBV6-3; size: -; J: TRBJ1-5; DNA: TGTGCCAGCAGTCCTCCCTTCGCGGGCAGCAATCAGCCCCAGCATTTT; CDR3: CASSPPFAGSNQPQHF
D: -; V: TRBV20-1; size: -; J: TRBJ2-7; DNA: TGCAGTGCTAGAGATTCGGGGGAGTCCTCCTACGAGCAGTACTTC; CDR3: CSARDSGESSYEQYF
D: -; V: TRBV7-9; size: -; J: TRBJ1-1; DNA: TGTGCCAGCAGCCCTGTGGGGTACACTGAAGCTTTCTTT; CDR3: CASSPVGYTEAFF
D: -; V: TRBV28; size: -; J: TRBJ1-1; DNA: TGTGCCAGCAGTTATCCAGCGGAGGGGATGAACACTGAAGCTTTCTTT; CDR3: CASSYPAEGMNTEAFF
D: -; V: TRBV6-5; size: -; J: TRBJ2-5; DNA: TGTGCCAGCAGTGGGGCTAGCGTTGGGGGTGAGACCCAGTACTTC; CDR3: CASSGASVGGETQYF
D: -; V: TRBV7-9; size: -; J: TRBJ2-7; DNA: TGTGCCAGCAGCTTAGCCATGAGACCCTACGAGCAGTACTTC; CDR3: CASSLAMRPYEQYF
D: -; V: TRBV28; size: few; J: TRBJ2-7; DNA: TGTGCCAGCAGTGAGGTAGCGTCCTACGAGCAGTACTTC; CDR3: CASSEVASYEQYF
D: TRBD1; V: TRBV2; size: -; J: TRBJ2-3; DNA: TGTGCCAGCAGCCCACAGGGGATCTATACGCAGTATTTT; CDR3: CASSPQGIYTQYF
D: TRBD1; V: TRBV27; size: -; J: TRBJ2-2; DNA: TGTGCCAGCTCGGGGACAGGGGGAAGCACCGGGGAGCTGTTTTTT; CDR3: CASSGTGGSTGELFF
D: TRBD2; V: TRBV6-6; size: -; J: TRBJ2-7; DNA: TGTGCCAGCAGTAGGAAGCGGGATCGCGGCTACGAGCAGTACTTC; CDR3: CASSRKRDRGYEQYF
D: -; V: TRBV7-2; size: -; J: TRBJ2-2; DNA: TGTGCCAGCAGCTTAAATCCAGTAAACACCGGGGAGCTGTTTTTT; CDR3: CASSLNPVNTGELFF
D: -; V: TRBV6-2/TRBV6-3; size: -; J: TRBJ1-1; DNA: TGTGCCAGCAGTACATCAATTACACTGAACACTGAAGCTTTCTTT; CDR3: CASSTSITLNTEAFF
D: -; V: TRBV29-1; size: -; J: TRBJ2-3; DNA: TGCAGCGTTGAGCAGGGCAGGATGGCGCAGTATTTT; CDR3: CSVEQGRMAQYF
D: TRBD1; V: TRBV19; size: -; J: TRBJ2-7; DNA: TGTGCCAGTAGTCTTCTCCCGGGACAGGGTCGTTACGAGCAGTACTTC; CDR3: CASSLLPGQGRYEQYF
D: -; V: TRBV5-1; size: -; J: TRBJ2-2; DNA: TGCGCCAGCAGCAGAGATGGACCCGCGAACACCGGGGAGCTGTTTTTT; CDR3: CASSRDGPANTGELFF
D: -; V: TRBV29-1; size: few; J: TRBJ2-5; DNA: TGCAGCGTTGGGACAGTCCCGGAGACCCAGTACTTC; CDR3: CSVGTVPETQYF
D: -; V: TRBV24-1; size: -; J: TRBJ1-2; DNA: TGTGCCACCAGTGGTCCAGGGGCCTATGGCTACACCTTC; CDR3: CATSGPGAYGYTF
D: -; V: TRBV24-1; size: few; J: TRBJ1-2; DNA: TGTGCCACCAGTGACGACAGCTACCATGGCTACACCTTC; CDR3: CATSDDSYHGYTF
D: -; V: TRBV10-1; size: -; J: TRBJ2-3; DNA: TGCGCCAGCAGTCCGGACTTAAGGGGTTCAGATACGCAGTATTTT; CDR3: CASSPDLRGSDTQYF
D: TRBD1; V: TRBV7-8; size: -; J: TRBJ2-7; DNA: TGTGCCAGCAGCTCGGACAGGGGGCGTTACGACGAGCAGTACTTC; CDR3: CASSSDRGRYDEQYF
D: -; V: TRBV4-1; size: -; J: TRBJ1-1; DNA: TGCGCCAGCAGGTACGAGGAGTCCACTGAAGCTTTCTTT; CDR3: CASRYEESTEAFF
D: -; V: TRBV12-3/TRBV12-4; size: -; J: TRBJ2-3; DNA: TGTGCCAGTCGCCTTTTAGCCGCAGATACGCAGTATTTT; CDR3: CASRLLAADTQYF
D: -; V: TRBV4-1; size: few; J: TRBJ2-1; DNA: TGCGCCAGCAGCCAAGATGGGGGGGCGTTTAGGGATGAGCAGTTCTTC; CDR3: CASSQDGGAFRDEQFF
D: -; V: TRBV20-1; size: once; J: TRBJ1-1; DNA: TGCAGTGCTAGTCCAGGGGCGGGCACTGAAGCTTTCTTT; CDR3: CSASPGAGTEAFF
D: -; V: TRBV10-1; size: -; J: TRBJ1-5; DNA: TGCGCCAGCAGTGATGGACGGGAGCCCCTTAATCAGCCCCAGCATTTT; CDR3: CASSDGREPLNQPQHF
D: -; V: TRBV7-2; size: -; J: TRBJ1-3; DNA: TGTGCCAGCAGCTTCCGGGGGGCATACGCCATATATTTT; CDR3: CASSFRGAYAIYF
D: -; V: TRBV12-3/TRBV12-4; size: -; J: TRBJ1-1; DNA: TGTGCCAGCGTTCGAGGGGTCACTGAAGCTTTCTTT; CDR3: CASVRGVTEAFF
D: TRBD1; V: TRBV6-6; size: -; J: TRBJ1-2; DNA: TGTGCCAGCACCCAAAACAGGGGATACTATGGCTACACCTTC; CDR3: CASTQNRGYYGYTF
D: -; V: TRBV5-5; size: -; J: TRBJ2-1; DNA: TGTGCCAGCAGCTCTGACTTTCAATCCTACAATGAGCAGTTCTTC; CDR3: CASSSDFQSYNEQFF
D: TRBD2; V: TRBV5-1; size: -; J: TRBJ2-1; DNA: TGCGCCAGCAGCCCAGGACTAGCGGGGGGAACCTACAATGAGCAGTTCTTC; CDR3: CASSPGLAGGTYNEQFF
D: -; V: TRBV5-6; size: -; J: TRBJ1-1; DNA: TGTGCCAGCAGCTTGGCCCAACAGGGTTTTGACTTCGACAACACTGAAGCTTTCTTT; CDR3: CASSLAQQGFDFDNTEAFF
D: -; V: TRBV2; size: -; J: TRBJ2-1; DNA: TGTGCAAGCGCAGAGGGCCATGAGCAGTTCTTC; CDR3: CASAEGHEQFF
D: -; V: TRBV29-1; size: many; J: TRBJ2-5; DNA: TGCAGCGTTGGGGAGCAAGAGACCCAGTACTTC; CDR3: CSVGEQETQYF
D: -; V: TRBV4-3; size: -; J: TRBJ1-5; DNA: TGCGCCAGCAGCCAAGCACTCCTCAATCAGCCCCAGCATTTT; CDR3: CASSQALLNQPQHF
D: -; V: TRBV7-2; size: -; J: TRBJ2-7; DNA: TGTGCCAGCAGCTTAGGTGAGGGGGTGAGCTCCTACAATGAGCAGTACTTC; CDR3: CASSLGEGVSSYNEQYF
D: -; V: TRBV7-9; size: -; J: TRBJ2-5; DNA: TGTGCCAGCAGCTTCGACAGATACCAAGAGACCCAGTACTTC; CDR3: CASSFDRYQETQYF
D: -; V: TRBV7-9; size: -; J: TRBJ2-5; DNA: TGTGCCAGCAGACTCACGGGGGCAGGTGGCGATGAGCAGTACTTC; CDR3: CASRLTGAGGDEQYF
D: -; V: TRBV7-8; size: -; J: TRBJ2-1; DNA: TGTGCCAGCAGACATAGCGATGAGCAGTTCTTC; CDR3: CASRHSDEQFF
D: -; V: TRBV20-1; size: few; J: TRBJ2-5; DNA: TGCAGTGGGATGGGCCAAGAGACCCAGTACTTC; CDR3: CSGMGQETQYF
D: -; V: TRBV24-1; size: -; J: TRBJ1-5; DNA: TGTGCCACCAGTGCCGGGGATAGCAAACAGCCCCAGCATTTT; CDR3: CATSAGDSKQPQHF
D: -; V: TRBV7-6; size: -; J: TRBJ1-2; DNA: TGTGCCAGCAGCTTAGCGCATCCCCCTGGGTATGGCTACACCTTC; CDR3: CASSLAHPPGYGYTF
D: TRBD1; V: TRBV12-3/TRBV12-4; size: -; J: TRBJ2-5; DNA: TGTGCCAGCAGCTGGGACAGGGGGCAGACCCAGTACTTC; CDR3: CASSWDRGQTQYF
D: -; V: TRBV24-1; size: -; J: TRBJ2-3; DNA: TGTGCCACCAGTGATCCCCCGGCGGATACGCAGTATTTT; CDR3: CATSDPPADTQYF
D: TRBD2; V: TRBV9; size: -; J: TRBJ2-1; DNA: TGTGCCAGCAGCGTAGTGGAATCGACTAGCGGGAGTTTCGGGGACAATGAGCAGTTCTTC; CDR3: CASSVVESTSGSFGDNEQFF
D: -; V: TRBV12-3/TRBV12-4; size: -; J: TRBJ1-1; DNA: TGTGCCAGCGACATGGTGTCGGGGCGAGGCACTGAAGCTTTCTTT; CDR3: CASDMVSGRGTEAFF
D: -; V: TRBV12-3/TRBV12-4; size: -; J: TRBJ2-7; DNA: TGTGCCAGCAGTTTAGGAATAGGAAGGGACTACGAGCAGTACTTC; CDR3: CASSLGIGRDYEQYF
D: -; V: TRBV20-1; size: -; J: TRBJ1-4; DNA: TGCAGTGCTCAGAGGGGGAATGAAAAACTGTTTTTT; CDR3: CSAQRGNEKLFF